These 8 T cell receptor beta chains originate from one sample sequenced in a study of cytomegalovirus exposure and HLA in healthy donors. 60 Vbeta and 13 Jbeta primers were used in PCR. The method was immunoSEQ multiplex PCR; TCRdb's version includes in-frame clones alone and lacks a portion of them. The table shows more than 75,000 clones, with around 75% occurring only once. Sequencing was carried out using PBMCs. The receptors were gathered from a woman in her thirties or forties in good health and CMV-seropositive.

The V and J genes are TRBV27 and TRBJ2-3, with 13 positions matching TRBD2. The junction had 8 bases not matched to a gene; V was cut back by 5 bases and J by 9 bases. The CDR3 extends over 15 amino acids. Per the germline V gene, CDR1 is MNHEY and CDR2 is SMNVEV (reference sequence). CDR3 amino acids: CASSPGLAGDGTQYF. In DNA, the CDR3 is TGTGCCAGCAGTCCCGGACTAGCGGGGGACGGAACGCAGTATTTT.

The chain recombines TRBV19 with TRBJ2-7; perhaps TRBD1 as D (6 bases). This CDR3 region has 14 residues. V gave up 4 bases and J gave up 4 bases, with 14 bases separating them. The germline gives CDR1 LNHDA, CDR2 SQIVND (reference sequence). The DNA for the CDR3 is TGTGCCAGTAGTACTGGACAGACTACTTACGAGCAGTACTTC. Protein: CASSTGQTTYEQYF.

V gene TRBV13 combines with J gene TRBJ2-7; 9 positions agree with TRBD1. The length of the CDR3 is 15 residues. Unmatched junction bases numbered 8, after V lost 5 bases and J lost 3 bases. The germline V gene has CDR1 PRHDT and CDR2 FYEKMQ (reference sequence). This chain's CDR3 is CASSLHPGQGYEQYF. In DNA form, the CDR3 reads TGTGCCAGCAGCCTTCACCCGGGACAGGGCTACGAGCAGTACTTC.

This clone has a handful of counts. The CDR3 bases are TGTGCCAGCAGCGCAACAGGGGGAAACACTGAAGCTTTCTTT. As protein: CASSATGGNTEAFF. The chain couples TRBV9 to TRBJ1-1; 8 bases align to TRBD1. The germline gives CDR1 SGDLS, CDR2 YYNGEE. The junction had 3 bases not matched to a gene; V was cut back by 3 bases and J by 2 bases. This CDR3 has 14 amino acids.

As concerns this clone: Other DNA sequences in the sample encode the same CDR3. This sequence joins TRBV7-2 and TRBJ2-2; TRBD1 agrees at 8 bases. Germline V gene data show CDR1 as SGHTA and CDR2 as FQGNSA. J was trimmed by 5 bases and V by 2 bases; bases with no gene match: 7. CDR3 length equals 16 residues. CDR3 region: CASSLLPRQGTGELFF. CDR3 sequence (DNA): TGTGCCAGCAGCTTATTACCGAGACAGGGGACCGGGGAGCTGTTTTTT.

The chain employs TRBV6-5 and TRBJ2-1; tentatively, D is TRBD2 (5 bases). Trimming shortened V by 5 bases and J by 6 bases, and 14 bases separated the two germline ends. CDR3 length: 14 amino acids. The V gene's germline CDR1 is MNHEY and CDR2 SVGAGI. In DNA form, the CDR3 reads TGTGCCAGCAGTATCTATCTAGGAGGCAATGAGCAGTTCTTC. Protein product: CASSIYLGGNEQFF.

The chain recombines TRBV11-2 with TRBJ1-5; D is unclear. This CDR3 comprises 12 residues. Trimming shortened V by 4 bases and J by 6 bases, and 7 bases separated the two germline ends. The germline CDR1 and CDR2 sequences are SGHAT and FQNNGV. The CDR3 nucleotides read TGTGCCAGCAGCTCATCGGGTCAGCCCCAGCATTTT. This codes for CASSSSGQPQHF.

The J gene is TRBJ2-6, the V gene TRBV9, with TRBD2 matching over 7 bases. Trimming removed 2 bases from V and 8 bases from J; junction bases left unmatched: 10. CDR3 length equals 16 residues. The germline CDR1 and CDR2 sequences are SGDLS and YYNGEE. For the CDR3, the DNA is TGTGCCAGCAGCGTCGAGGGAGGGCAGGAGACCAACGTCCTGACTTTC. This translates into CASSVEGGQETNVLTF.